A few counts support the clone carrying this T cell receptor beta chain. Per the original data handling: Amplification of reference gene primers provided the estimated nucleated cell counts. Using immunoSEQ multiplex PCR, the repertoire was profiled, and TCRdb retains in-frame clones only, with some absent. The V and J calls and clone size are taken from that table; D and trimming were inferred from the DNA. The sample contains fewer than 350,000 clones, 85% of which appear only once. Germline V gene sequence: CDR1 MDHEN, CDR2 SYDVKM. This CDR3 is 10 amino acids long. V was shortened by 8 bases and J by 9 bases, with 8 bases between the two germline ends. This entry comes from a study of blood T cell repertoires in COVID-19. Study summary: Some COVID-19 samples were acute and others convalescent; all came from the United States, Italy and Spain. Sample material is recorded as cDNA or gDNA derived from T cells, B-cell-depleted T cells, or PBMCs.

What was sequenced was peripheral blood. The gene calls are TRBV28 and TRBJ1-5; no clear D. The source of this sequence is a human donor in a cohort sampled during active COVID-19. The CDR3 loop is CASGPRPQHF. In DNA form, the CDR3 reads TGTGCCAGCGGCCCACGGCCCCAGCATTTT.